These T cell receptor beta chains were read from a single sample in a study of shared clonotypes between healthy human individuals. Repertoires were generated with immunoSEQ multiplex PCR, while TCRdb's copy carries only in-frame clones and drops some. This sample yields hundreds of thousands of clones, of which 90% to 95% are seen a single time; approximately 25% belongs to the top ten. Sequenced input: naive CD8+ T cells sorted from blood. The receptors were sampled from a man aged 25-45 years in good health. Each CDR3 is given with its conserved first and last residue. D genes are given only for firm matches.

V	D	J	DNA	CDR3
TRBV6-1	-	TRBJ1-1	TGTGCCAGCAGTGAAGTATACACAGTGCGAAAAGCTTTCTTT	CASSEVYTVRKAFF
TRBV5-6	-	TRBJ2-1	TGTGCCAGCAGCTTGGAAGGGGCGGGGTCCTACAATGAGCAGTTCTTC	CASSLEGAGSYNEQFF
TRBV5-1	-	TRBJ1-1	TGCGCCAGCAGCTTGGCCCAGGGGAAGAACACTGAAGCTTTCTTT	CASSLAQGKNTEAFF
TRBV14	-	TRBJ2-2	TGTGCCAGCAGCCTCACTGTATTGGTAAACACCGGGGAGCTGTTTTTT	CASSLTVLVNTGELFF
TRBV11-3	-	TRBJ2-1	TGTGCCAGCAAGAGGGGGGATTACAATGAGCAGTTCTTC	CASKRGDYNEQFF
TRBV19	-	TRBJ2-7	TGTGCCAGTAGTATTACGGCAGGGATCGACGAGCAGTACTTC	CASSITAGIDEQYF
TRBV2	TRBD1	TRBJ2-2	TGTGCCAGCAGTGAAGCGCTTCGGACAGGAAATTTCGGGGAGCTGTTTTTT	CASSEALRTGNFGELFF
TRBV19	TRBD1	TRBJ2-1	TGTGCCAGTAGTATCGGGACAGGGTATGAGCAGTTCTTC	CASSIGTGYEQFF
TRBV29-1	TRBD1	TRBJ2-4	TGCAGCGTTGCGGGACAGGGGGCCAAAAACATTCAGTACTTC	CSVAGQGAKNIQYF
TRBV28	TRBD1	TRBJ1-5	TGTGCCAGCAGTTTAAGACAGGGGGGGAATCAGCCCCAGCATTTT	CASSLRQGGNQPQHF
TRBV27	TRBD1	TRBJ2-2	TGTGCCAGCAGCGGGGCGAGACAGGGGAAGGCCGGGGAGCTGTTTTTT	CASSGARQGKAGELFF
TRBV2	TRBD1	TRBJ1-4	TGTGCCAGCAGTGCCCCGGGACAGGGGGCAACTAATGAAAAACTGTTTTTT	CASSAPGQGATNEKLFF